This TCR beta chain was identified during a study of blood T cell repertoires in COVID-19. Study overall: Sites in the United States, Italy and Spain provided acute and convalescent COVID-19 samples. From T cells, B-cell-depleted T cells, or PBMCs came the material, which was cDNA or gDNA.

Sequencing used immunoSEQ multiplex PCR; TCRdb keeps in-frame clones, though not all of them. The sample has approximately 100,000 clones, around 88% seen once. The CDR3 contains 13 residues. The germline V and J ends were trimmed by 4 bases and 4 bases, with 10 bases remaining between them. The germline V gene encodes CDR1 LGHDT and CDR2 YNNKEL (reference sequence). Sequenced: peripheral blood. The source is a human donor in a cohort sampled during active COVID-19. This chain uses TRBV3-1 (or the pseudogene TRBV3-2) with TRBJ1-2, with a possible D match to TRBD1 (5 bases). The CDR3 sequence: CASSPTATYGYTF. CDR3 coding DNA: TGTGCCAGCAGCCCGACAGCAACCTATGGCTACACCTTC.